Listed below are T cell receptor beta chains from one sample, sequenced in a study of T cell responses to AZD1222 COVID-19 vaccine. Using immunoSEQ multiplex PCR, the repertoire was profiled, and TCRdb retains in-frame clones only, with some absent. The sample records 80,000 or so clones, more than 80% being singletons. The sample consisted of peripheral blood, taken on day 0 of AZD1222 vaccination. The source of these receptors is an adult in good health. CDR3s include the opening cysteine and the closing phenylalanine or tryptophan. Each record gives: J gene, D gene, clone size, V gene, CDR3 DNA, CDR3 protein. The D gene is left open where the match is weak. Only some rows state a clone size, as once, few, many or a class for expanded clones.

j_call: TRBJ1-2; d_call: NA; clone_size: NA; v_call: TRBV6-5; cdr3_nt: TGTGCCAGCAGCCCCACTGCGGAGACCTATGGCTACACCTTC; cdr3_aa: CASSPTAETYGYTF
j_call: TRBJ2-1; d_call: TRBD2; clone_size: NA; v_call: TRBV5-1; cdr3_nt: TGCGCCAGCACCCGGGGGGGCAGAAAAAGAGACAATGAGCAGTTCTTC; cdr3_aa: CASTRGGRKRDNEQFF
j_call: TRBJ2-7; d_call: NA; clone_size: NA; v_call: TRBV6-1; cdr3_nt: TGTGCCAGCAGTGAATGGCAGGGAAGGTCCTACGAGCAGTACTTC; cdr3_aa: CASSEWQGRSYEQYF
j_call: TRBJ1-2; d_call: NA; clone_size: NA; v_call: TRBV2; cdr3_nt: TGTGCCAGCAGTGAAGCGCGGGCGGGGGGTGGCTACACCTTC; cdr3_aa: CASSEARAGGGYTF
j_call: TRBJ1-1; d_call: NA; clone_size: NA; v_call: TRBV19; cdr3_nt: TGTGCCAGTAGAAACACTGAAGCTTTCTTT; cdr3_aa: CASRNTEAFF
j_call: TRBJ1-4; d_call: TRBD1; clone_size: NA; v_call: TRBV30; cdr3_nt: TGTGCCTGGGGTAGACAGGGGGGTGAAAAACTGTTTTTT; cdr3_aa: CAWGRQGGEKLFF
j_call: TRBJ2-2; d_call: NA; clone_size: NA; v_call: TRBV2; cdr3_nt: TGTGCCAGCAGTGAGTGGGCGGCTGGGGAGCTGTTTTTT; cdr3_aa: CASSEWAAGELFF
j_call: TRBJ2-2; d_call: NA; clone_size: NA; v_call: TRBV6-5; cdr3_nt: TGTGCCAGCACCACCCCCGGGTGGGAGCTGTTTTTT; cdr3_aa: CASTTPGWELFF
j_call: TRBJ2-7; d_call: TRBD2; clone_size: NA; v_call: TRBV7-6; cdr3_nt: TGTGCCAGCAGCCTGGGCGGGGGGGGCGGCTACGAGCAGTACTTC; cdr3_aa: CASSLGGGGGYEQYF
j_call: TRBJ2-7; d_call: NA; clone_size: NA; v_call: TRBV5-8; cdr3_nt: TGTGCCAGCAGCTTGGGTAATTACGAGCAGTACTTC; cdr3_aa: CASSLGNYEQYF
j_call: TRBJ1-6; d_call: NA; clone_size: NA; v_call: TRBV6-1; cdr3_nt: TGTGCCAGCAGTGAATATGAGGAAGGATCACCCCTCCACTTT; cdr3_aa: CASSEYEEGSPLHF
j_call: TRBJ1-6; d_call: NA; clone_size: NA; v_call: TRBV28; cdr3_nt: TGTGCCACCTCAGGTGCTTCACCCCTCCACTTT; cdr3_aa: CATSGASPLHF
j_call: TRBJ2-3; d_call: NA; clone_size: once; v_call: TRBV6-5; cdr3_nt: TGTGCCAGCAGCTACACGACTAGTAGGGCCACAGATACGCAGTATTTT; cdr3_aa: CASSYTTSRATDTQYF
j_call: TRBJ1-5; d_call: NA; clone_size: NA; v_call: TRBV7-9; cdr3_nt: TGTGCCAGCAGCTTTAGGGGGGGTTATCCCCAGCATTTT; cdr3_aa: CASSFRGGYPQHF